The following is a T cell receptor (beta chain) sequence with its context. The data originate from a study of cytomegalovirus exposure and HLA in healthy donors. Study overall: As an earlier analysis found, around 190 million T cells yielded about 120 million unique TCR beta sequences.

The V and J ends lost 0 bases and 5 bases, in that order; junction bases with no gene match: 9. CDR1 is ENHRY, CDR2 SYGVKD, per germline. The CDR3 has 16 amino acids. Vbeta (60) and Jbeta (13) primers were used in the PCR. Repertoires were generated with immunoSEQ multiplex PCR, while TCRdb's copy carries only in-frame clones and drops some. The profile shows approximately 190,000 clones, roughly 87% of them singletons. The specimen sequenced was PBMCs. The source of this sequence is a boy younger than 10 in good health and CMV-seronegative. The V gene is TRBV10-3, the J gene TRBJ2-7, with TRBD2 matching 8 bases. The CDR3 DNA reads as TGTGCCATCAGTGAGTCGACGGGAGGGCCCTTCCACGAGCAGTACTTC. Translation gives CAISESTGGPFHEQYF.